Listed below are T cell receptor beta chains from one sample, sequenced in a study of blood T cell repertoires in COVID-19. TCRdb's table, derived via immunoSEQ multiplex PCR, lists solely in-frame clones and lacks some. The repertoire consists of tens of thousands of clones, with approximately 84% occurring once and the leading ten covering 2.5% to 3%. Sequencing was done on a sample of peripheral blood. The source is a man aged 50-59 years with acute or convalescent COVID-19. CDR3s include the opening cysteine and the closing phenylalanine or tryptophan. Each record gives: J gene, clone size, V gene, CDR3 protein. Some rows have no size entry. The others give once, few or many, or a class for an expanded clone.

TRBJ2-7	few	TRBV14	CASSRTFASPSYF
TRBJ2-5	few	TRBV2	CAGSGTGVRETQYF
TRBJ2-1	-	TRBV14	CASSPRQSYNEQFF
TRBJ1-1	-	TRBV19	CASTAEVGRRDTEAFF
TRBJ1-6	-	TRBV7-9	CASSPRGTVDSPLHF
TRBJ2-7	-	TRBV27	CASSLAPGHRREQYF
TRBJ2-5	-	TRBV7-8	CASSVNGGLGETQYF
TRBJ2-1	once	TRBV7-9	CASSSIFSSESSYNEQFF
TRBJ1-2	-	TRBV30	CAWSLRDSFYGYTF
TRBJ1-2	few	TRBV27	CASSFSGVDGYTF
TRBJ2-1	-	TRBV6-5	CASSQQGDEQFF
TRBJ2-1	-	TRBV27	CASSRGRADYNEQFF
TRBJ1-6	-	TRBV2	CASQKDSSSPLHF
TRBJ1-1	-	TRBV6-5	CASRPVGTGRTEAFF
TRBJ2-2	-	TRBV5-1	CASSLTLGELFF
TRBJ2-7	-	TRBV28	CASSFGSRGRDGPSYEQYF
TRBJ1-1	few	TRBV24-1	CATSEGGRNTEAFF